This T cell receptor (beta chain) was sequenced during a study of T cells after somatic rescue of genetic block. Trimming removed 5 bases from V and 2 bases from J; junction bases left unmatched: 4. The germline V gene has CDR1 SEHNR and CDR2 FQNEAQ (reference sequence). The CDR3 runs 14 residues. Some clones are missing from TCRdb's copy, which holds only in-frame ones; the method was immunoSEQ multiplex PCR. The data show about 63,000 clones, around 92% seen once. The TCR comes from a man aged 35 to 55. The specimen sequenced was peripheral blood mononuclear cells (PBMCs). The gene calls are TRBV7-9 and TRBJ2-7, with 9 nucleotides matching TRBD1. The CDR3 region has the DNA TGTGCCAGCAGCGGACAGGGGCCGACCTACGAGCAGTACTTC. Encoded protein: CASSGQGPTYEQYF. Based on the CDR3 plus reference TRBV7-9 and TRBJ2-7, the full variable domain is DTGVSQNPRHKITKRGQNVTFRCDPISEHNRLYWYRQTLGQGPEFLTYFQNEAQLEKSRLLSDRFSAERPKGSFSTLEIQRTEQGDSAMYLCASSGQGPTYEQYFGPGTRLTVT.